A selection of T cell receptor beta chains follows, all from one sample in a study of CD8+ T cells in alopecia areata. Repertoires were generated with immunoSEQ multiplex PCR, while TCRdb's copy carries only in-frame clones and drops some. The data show about 110,000 clones, roughly 59% seen once. Sequenced sample: CD8+ T cells sorted from blood. These receptors originate from a human donor in good health. Both conserved end residues are part of each CDR3. A D gene is named only where the DNA matches it firmly. Only some rows state a clone size, as once, few, many or a class for expanded clones.

d_gene	v_gene	j_gene	abundance	CDR3aa	CDR3nt
TRBD1	TRBV7-8	TRBJ2-7	NA	CASSLGAIGTGGDEQYF	TGTGCCAGCAGCTTAGGAGCGATCGGGACAGGGGGTGACGAGCAGTACTTC
TRBD2	TRBV4-2	TRBJ2-3	NA	CASSQDDAGGPGDTQYF	TGTGCCAGCAGCCAAGATGACGCGGGGGGGCCCGGAGATACGCAGTATTTT
NA	TRBV30	TRBJ2-6	few	CAWGQGAGANVLTF	TGTGCCTGGGGCCAGGGTGCTGGGGCCAACGTCCTGACTTTC
NA	TRBV4-2	TRBJ2-3	NA	CASSQDRGPTDTQYF	TGTGCCAGCAGCCAAGATCGCGGGCCCACAGATACGCAGTATTTT
NA	TRBV7-9	TRBJ2-5	NA	CASSPPTVVQETQYF	TGTGCCAGCAGCCCACCGACCGTAGTCCAAGAGACCCAGTACTTC
TRBD2	TRBV30	TRBJ2-5	NA	CAWSPGGETQYF	TGTGCCTGGAGTCCGGGGGGGGAGACCCAGTACTTC
NA	TRBV10-3	TRBJ1-5	few	CANQVGQPQHF	TGTGCCAACCAGGTGGGTCAGCCCCAGCATTTT
TRBD1	TRBV5-6	TRBJ1-6	NA	CASSLGQGAWNSPLHF	TGTGCCAGCAGCTTGGGTCAGGGGGCTTGGAATTCACCCCTCCACTTT
NA	TRBV6-5	TRBJ2-6	few	CASSQQASGANVLTF	TGTGCCAGCAGTCAACAGGCATCTGGGGCCAACGTCCTGACTTTC
TRBD1	TRBV7-6	TRBJ1-2	NA	CASSFGYTGTGEGYTF	TGTGCCAGCAGCTTCGGCTATACCGGGACAGGGGAAGGCTACACCTTC
NA	TRBV7-8	TRBJ2-3	NA	CASSLGGARGTQYF	TGTGCCAGCAGCTTAGGAGGGGCGCGCGGTACGCAGTATTTT
NA	TRBV7-6	TRBJ2-1	NA	CASSLLTSSYNEQFF	TGTGCCAGCAGCTTGCTGACATCTTCCTACAATGAGCAGTTCTTC
NA	TRBV12-5	TRBJ2-7	NA	CASGLVRRDWLSYEQYF	TGTGCTAGTGGTTTGGTAAGGCGGGACTGGCTTTCCTACGAGCAGTACTTC
NA	TRBV29-1	TRBJ1-1	NA	CSTGGGSNTEAFF	TGCAGCACGGGAGGGGGATCGAACACTGAAGCTTTCTTT
NA	TRBV2	TRBJ1-6	NA	CASSGTASRNSPLHF	TGTGCCAGCAGTGGGACAGCATCGCGGAATTCACCCCTCCACTTT
NA	TRBV9	TRBJ1-6	NA	CASSATADQAMDSPLHF	TGTGCCAGCAGTGCTACTGCCGATCAAGCCATGGATTCACCCCTCCACTTT
NA	TRBV19	TRBJ2-5	NA	CASSISEETQYF	TGTGCCAGTAGTATAAGTGAAGAGACCCAGTACTTC
NA	TRBV28	TRBJ2-7	NA	CASSLSSYEQYF	TGTGCCAGCAGCCTGAGCTCCTACGAGCAGTACTTC
NA	TRBV27	TRBJ1-5	NA	CASSPGSYSNQPQHF	TGTGCCAGCAGTCCAGGCAGTTATAGCAATCAGCCCCAGCATTTT
NA	TRBV28	TRBJ2-7	NA	CASRGHQSYEQYF	TGTGCCAGCAGGGGACACCAGTCCTACGAGCAGTACTTC
TRBD2	TRBV27	TRBJ2-3	NA	CASSLLKSSGGLSTDTQYF	TGTGCCAGCAGCCTACTAAAATCTAGCGGGGGGCTCAGCACAGATACGCAGTATTTT
NA	TRBV4-3	TRBJ2-7	NA	CASSQEGTEVYEQYF	TGCGCCAGCAGCCAAGAAGGGACGGAGGTGTACGAGCAGTACTTC
NA	TRBV29-1	TRBJ2-2	NA	CSVEGMGKPGELFF	TGCAGCGTTGAAGGGATGGGGAAGCCCGGGGAGCTGTTTTTT
TRBD1	TRBV30	TRBJ2-1	NA	CAWSNTGTGEYNEQFF	TGTGCCTGGAGCAATACCGGGACAGGGGAATACAATGAGCAGTTCTTC
NA	TRBV7-9	TRBJ1-2	NA	CASSSSESAGFFGYTF	TGTGCCAGCAGCTCGAGCGAGTCGGCAGGGTTTTTTGGCTACACCTTC
NA	TRBV18	TRBJ1-2	NA	CASSPYSLFYGYTF	TGTGCCAGCTCACCGTACAGTCTATTCTATGGCTACACCTTC
TRBD2	TRBV7-6	TRBJ2-7	few	CASSPRGGLFEQYF	TGTGCCAGCAGCCCTCGGGGGGGCTTGTTTGAGCAGTACTTC
NA	TRBV5-6	TRBJ1-1	NA	CASSLPVLGRTMNTEAFF	TGTGCCAGCAGTCTCCCCGTCCTGGGGCGGACAATGAACACTGAAGCTTTCTTT
NA	TRBV27	TRBJ1-2	NA	CATRSEGALTVLNYGYTF	TGTGCCACCAGGTCGGAAGGGGCCCTGACAGTTCTAAACTATGGCTACACCTTC
NA	TRBV7-2	TRBJ2-3	NA	CASSLRGLRQDTQYF	TGTGCCAGCAGCTTAAGGGGACTCCGCCAAGATACGCAGTATTTT
NA	TRBV2	TRBJ1-1	NA	CASSEGSGGNTEAFF	TGTGCCAGCAGTGAAGGATCGGGAGGGAACACTGAAGCTTTCTTT
TRBD1	TRBV29-1	TRBJ1-1	NA	CSVVTGTNTEAFF	TGCAGCGTTGTGACAGGGACAAACACTGAAGCTTTCTTT
NA	TRBV28	TRBJ2-2	NA	CASSVNSRRATGELFF	TGTGCCAGCAGTGTCAATAGTCGCCGGGCCACCGGGGAGCTGTTTTTT
NA	TRBV28	TRBJ2-5	few	CASSPDKGRETQYF	TGTGCCAGCAGTCCCGACAAGGGACGAGAGACCCAGTACTTC
NA	TRBV28	TRBJ1-2	NA	CASTDGVFAGTLTGYTF	TGTGCCAGCACCGACGGGGTCTTCGCCGGGACACTCACCGGCTACACCTTC
TRBD1	TRBV5-6	TRBJ1-1	NA	CASSLGTGMNTEAFF	TGTGCCAGCAGCTTGGGGACAGGCATGAACACTGAAGCTTTCTTT
NA	TRBV6-5	TRBJ1-1	few	CASSLTGAVNTEAFF	TGTGCCAGCAGTTTGACAGGAGCCGTGAACACTGAAGCTTTCTTT
TRBD1	TRBV7-9	TRBJ1-2	many	CASTYTGEHGYTF	TGTGCCAGCACCTACACAGGGGAACATGGCTACACCTTC
NA	TRBV29-1	TRBJ2-2	NA	CSVATTGELFF	TGCAGCGTTGCCACCACCGGGGAGCTGTTTTTT
NA	TRBV20-1	TRBJ1-2	NA	CSAPHLRGYTF	TGCAGTGCACCTCATCTCCGGGGCTACACCTTC
NA	TRBV5-1	TRBJ2-7	NA	CASSSDRSLYEQYF	TGCGCCAGCAGCTCCGACAGGAGCCTATACGAGCAGTACTTC
NA	TRBV27	TRBJ1-5	few	CASSLGSNQPQHF	TGTGCCAGCAGTTTAGGTAGCAATCAGCCCCAGCATTTT
TRBD1	TRBV6-9	TRBJ2-7	NA	CALSISLIPTGGYEQYF	TGTGCCCTGTCTATTTCGCTGATCCCCACAGGGGGCTACGAGCAGTACTTC
NA	TRBV6-5	TRBJ1-1	few	CASSFRVLSTEAFF	TGTGCCAGCAGTTTCAGGGTTTTAAGCACTGAAGCTTTCTTT
NA	TRBV4-3	TRBJ2-3	few	CASSQDRVRTDTQYF	TGCGCCAGCAGCCAAGATCGGGTGAGGACAGATACGCAGTATTTT